The 3 T cell receptor beta chains reported below all come from one sample, sequenced in a study of blood T cells in healthy people across ages. Next came a second PCR, run for roughly 7 to 12 cycles, which used a sample-barcoded 5' primer along with a J-beta primer mix. TCRdb used MiXCR to reprocess the 5' RACE reads, holding one entry per CDR3 protein. Of more than 800,000 distinct CDR3 sequences listed, roughly 45% are singletons. Material for sequencing was blood. The receptors derive from a woman in her sixties in good health.

The chain has TRBV5-1 and TRBJ1-4; D uncertain. Deletions cut 5 bases from V and 2 bases from J, with 13 bases between. CDR1 is SGHRS and CDR2 is YFSETQ in the germline V gene. The CDR3 totals 15 residues. The CDR3 bases are TGCGCCAGCAGTTCCACAGTCAATACTAATGAAAAACTGTTTTTT. The encoded protein is CASSSTVNTNEKLFF.

The chain is built from TRBV20-1 and TRBJ2-5, with D perhaps matching TRBD2 (6 bases). The germline V and J ends were trimmed by 5 bases and 1 base, with 17 bases remaining between them. CDR3 length: 15 amino acids. CDR1 is DFQATT and CDR2 is SNEGSKA in the germline V gene (reference sequence). CDR3 amino acids: CSAEDRDSLQETQYF. In DNA, the CDR3 is TGCAGTGCTGAGGACCGGGACTCACTCCAAGAGACCCAGTACTTC.

This clonotype has a handful of counts. V and J are TRBV7-9 and TRBJ2-1; TRBD2 matches 9 bases. Germline V gives CDR1 SEHNR, CDR2 FQNEAQ (reference sequence). V gave up 3 bases and J gave up 10 bases; unmatched junction bases: 10. This CDR3 region has 15 residues. The chain's CDR3 is CASSFGRTSDYEQFF. In DNA, the CDR3 is TGTGCCAGCAGCTTTGGCCGGACTAGCGATTACGAGCAGTTCTTC.